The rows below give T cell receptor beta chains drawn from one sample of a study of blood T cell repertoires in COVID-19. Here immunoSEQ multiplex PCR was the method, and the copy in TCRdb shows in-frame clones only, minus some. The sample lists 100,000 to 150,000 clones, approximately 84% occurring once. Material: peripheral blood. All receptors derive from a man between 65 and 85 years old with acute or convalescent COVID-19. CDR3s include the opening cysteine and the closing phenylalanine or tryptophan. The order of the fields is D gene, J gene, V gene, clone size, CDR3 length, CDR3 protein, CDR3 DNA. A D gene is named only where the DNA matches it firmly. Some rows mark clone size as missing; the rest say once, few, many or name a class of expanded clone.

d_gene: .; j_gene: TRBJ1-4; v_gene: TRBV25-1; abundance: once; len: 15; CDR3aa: CASSAQGSANEKLFF; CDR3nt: TGTGCCAGCAGTGCCCAGGGGTCGGCTAATGAAAAACTGTTTTTT
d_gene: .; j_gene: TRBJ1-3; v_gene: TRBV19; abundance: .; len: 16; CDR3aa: CASSRTTVFSGNTIYF; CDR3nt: TGTGCCAGTAGTCGCACAACAGTTTTCTCTGGAAACACCATATATTTT
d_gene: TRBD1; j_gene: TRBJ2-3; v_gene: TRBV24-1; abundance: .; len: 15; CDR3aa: CATSDLGQPTDTQYF; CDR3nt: TGTGCCACCAGTGACTTGGGACAGCCCACAGATACGCAGTATTTT
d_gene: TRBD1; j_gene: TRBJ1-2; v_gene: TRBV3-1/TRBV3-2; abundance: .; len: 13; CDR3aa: CASSIRQGSGYTF; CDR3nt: TGTGCCAGCAGCATTAGACAGGGGAGCGGCTACACCTTC
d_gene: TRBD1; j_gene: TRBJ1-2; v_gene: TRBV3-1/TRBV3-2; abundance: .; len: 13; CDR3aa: CASSLGQGYGYTF; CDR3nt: TGTGCCAGCAGCCTGGGACAGGGGTATGGCTACACCTTC
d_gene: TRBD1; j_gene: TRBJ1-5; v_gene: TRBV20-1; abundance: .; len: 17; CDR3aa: CSASGTDGKYSNQPQHF; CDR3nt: TGCAGTGCTAGTGGGACAGACGGGAAGTATAGCAATCAGCCCCAGCATTTT
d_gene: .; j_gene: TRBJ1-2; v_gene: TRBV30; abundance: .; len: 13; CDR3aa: CAWRVTGVYGYTF; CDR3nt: TGTGCCTGGAGGGTTACTGGAGTCTATGGCTACACCTTC
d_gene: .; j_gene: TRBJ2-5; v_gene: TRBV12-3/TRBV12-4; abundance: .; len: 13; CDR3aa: CASSLIKQTAQYF; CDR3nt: TGTGCCAGCAGTTTGATTAAACAGACGGCCCAGTACTTC
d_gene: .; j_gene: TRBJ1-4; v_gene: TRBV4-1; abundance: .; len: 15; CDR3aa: CASSHLSAVSGKLFF; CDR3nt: TGCGCCAGCAGCCATTTATCGGCAGTCAGCGGAAAACTGTTTTTT
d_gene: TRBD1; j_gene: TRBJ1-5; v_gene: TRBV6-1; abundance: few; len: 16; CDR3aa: CASSELRDRGDQPQHF; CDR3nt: TGTGCCAGCAGTGAATTACGGGACAGGGGAGATCAGCCCCAGCATTTT
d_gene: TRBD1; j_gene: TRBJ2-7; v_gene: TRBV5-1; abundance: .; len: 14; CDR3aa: CASSSGQGSYEQYF; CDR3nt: TGCGCCAGCAGCTCCGGACAGGGGTCCTACGAGCAGTACTTC
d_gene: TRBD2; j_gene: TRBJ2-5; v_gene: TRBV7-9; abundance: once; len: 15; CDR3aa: CASSGRTSGQETQYF; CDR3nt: TGTGCCAGCAGCGGAAGGACTAGCGGCCAAGAGACCCAGTACTTC
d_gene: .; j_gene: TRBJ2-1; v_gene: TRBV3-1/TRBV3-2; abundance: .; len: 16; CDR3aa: CASSQDLFLSYNEQFF; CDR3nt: TGTGCCAGCAGCCAAGATCTGTTCTTATCCTACAATGAGCAGTTCTTC
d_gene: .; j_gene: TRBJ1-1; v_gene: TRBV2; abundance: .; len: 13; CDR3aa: CASSSGGYTEAFF; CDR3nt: TGTGCCAGCAGCTCCGGAGGCTACACTGAAGCTTTCTTT
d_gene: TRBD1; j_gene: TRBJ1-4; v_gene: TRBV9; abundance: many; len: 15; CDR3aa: CASSVGDRIREKLFF; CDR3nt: TGTGCCAGCAGCGTAGGGGACAGAATACGTGAAAAACTGTTTTTT
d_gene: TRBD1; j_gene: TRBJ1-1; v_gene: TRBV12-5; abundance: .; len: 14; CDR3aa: CASGGTGGGTEAFF; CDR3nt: TGTGCTAGTGGGGGGACAGGGGGTGGCACTGAAGCTTTCTTT
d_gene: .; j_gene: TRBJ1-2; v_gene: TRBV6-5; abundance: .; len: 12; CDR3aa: CARGGRGYGYTF; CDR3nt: TGTGCCCGCGGGGGACGGGGGTATGGCTACACCTTC
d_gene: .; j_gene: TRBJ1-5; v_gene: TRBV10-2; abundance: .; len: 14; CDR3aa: CASSGGYSNQPQHF; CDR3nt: TGCGCCAGCAGTGGAGGATATAGCAATCAGCCCCAGCATTTT
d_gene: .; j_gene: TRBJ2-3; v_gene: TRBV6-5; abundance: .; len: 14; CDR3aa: CASSSGASVDTQYF; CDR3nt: TGTGCCAGCAGTTCAGGGGCGAGTGTTGATACGCAGTATTTT
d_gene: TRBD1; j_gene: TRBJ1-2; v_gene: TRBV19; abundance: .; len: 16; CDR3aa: CASNSPLTGWNYGYTF; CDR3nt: TGTGCCAGTAACTCCCCGTTGACAGGGTGGAACTATGGCTACACCTTC
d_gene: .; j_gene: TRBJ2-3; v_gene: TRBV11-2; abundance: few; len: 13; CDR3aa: CASSALASDTQYF; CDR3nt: TGTGCCAGCAGCGCACTAGCATCAGATACGCAGTATTTT
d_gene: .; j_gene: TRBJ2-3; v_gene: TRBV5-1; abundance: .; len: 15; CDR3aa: CASSLDSAGTDTQYF; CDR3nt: TGCGCCAGCAGCTTGGATTCAGCGGGCACAGATACGCAGTATTTT
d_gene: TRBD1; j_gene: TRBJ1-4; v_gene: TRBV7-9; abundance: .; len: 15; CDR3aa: CASSSQGSKQEKLFF; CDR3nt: TGTGCCAGCAGCTCACAGGGGTCTAAACAGGAAAAACTGTTTTTT
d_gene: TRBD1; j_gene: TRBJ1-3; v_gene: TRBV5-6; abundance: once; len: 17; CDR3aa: CASSLQGEQLSGNTIYF; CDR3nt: TGTGCCAGCAGCTTGCAGGGGGAGCAGCTATCTGGAAACACCATATATTTT
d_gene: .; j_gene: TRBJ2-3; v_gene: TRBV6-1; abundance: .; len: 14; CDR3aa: CASSEHGGTDTQYF; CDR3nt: TGTGCCAGCAGTGAACACGGAGGCACAGATACGCAGTATTTT
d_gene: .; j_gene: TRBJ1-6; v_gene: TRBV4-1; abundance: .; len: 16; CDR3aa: CASNWDTPSYNSPLHF; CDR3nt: TGCGCCAGCAATTGGGACACCCCGTCATATAATTCACCCCTCCACTTT
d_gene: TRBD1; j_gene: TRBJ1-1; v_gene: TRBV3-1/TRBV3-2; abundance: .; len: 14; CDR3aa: CASSQDRGNTEAFF; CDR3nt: TGTGCCAGCAGCCAGGACAGGGGGAACACTGAAGCTTTCTTT
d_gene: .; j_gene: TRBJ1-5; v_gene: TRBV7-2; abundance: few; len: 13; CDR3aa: CASSQHSDQPQHF; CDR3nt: TGTGCCAGCAGCCAACACAGTGATCAGCCCCAGCATTTT
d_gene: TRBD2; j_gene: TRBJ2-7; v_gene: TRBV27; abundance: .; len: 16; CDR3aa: CASSLRTSGGTYEQYF; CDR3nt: TGTGCCAGCAGTTTACGGACTAGCGGGGGGACCTACGAGCAGTACTTC
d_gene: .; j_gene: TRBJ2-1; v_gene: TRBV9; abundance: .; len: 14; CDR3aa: CASNPHNYYNEQFF; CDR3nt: TGTGCCAGCAACCCCCATAACTACTACAATGAGCAGTTCTTC
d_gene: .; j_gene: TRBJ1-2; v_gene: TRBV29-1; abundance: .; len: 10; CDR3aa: CSVYDYGYTF; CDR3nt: TGCAGCGTTTATGACTATGGCTACACCTTC
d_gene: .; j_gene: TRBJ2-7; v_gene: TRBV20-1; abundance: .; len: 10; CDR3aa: CSALSSEQYF; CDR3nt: TGCAGTGCTCTGAGTAGCGAGCAGTACTTC
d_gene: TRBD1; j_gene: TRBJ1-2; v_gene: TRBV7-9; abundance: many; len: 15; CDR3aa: CASSPTGGPNYGYTF; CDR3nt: TGTGCCAGCAGCCCGACAGGGGGCCCTAACTATGGCTACACCTTC
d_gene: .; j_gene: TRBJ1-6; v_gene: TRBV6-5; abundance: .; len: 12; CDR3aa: CASSSQRSVLHF; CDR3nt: TGTGCCAGCAGTTCCCAAAGGAGTGTCCTCCACTTT
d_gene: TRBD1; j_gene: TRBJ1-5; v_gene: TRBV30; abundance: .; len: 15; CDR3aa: CAWGTGGNSNQPQHF; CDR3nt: TGTGCCTGGGGGACAGGGGGTAACAGCAATCAGCCCCAGCATTTT
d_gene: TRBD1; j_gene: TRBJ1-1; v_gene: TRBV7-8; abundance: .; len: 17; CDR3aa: CASSLGPGQRGYTEAFF; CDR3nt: TGTGCCAGCAGCTTGGGGCCGGGACAGAGGGGGTACACTGAAGCTTTCTTT
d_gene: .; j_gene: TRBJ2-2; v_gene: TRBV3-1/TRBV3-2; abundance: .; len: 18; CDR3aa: CASSHNPLAGSGAGELFF; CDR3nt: TGTGCCAGCAGCCACAATCCCCTAGCAGGGTCGGGGGCCGGGGAGCTGTTTTTT
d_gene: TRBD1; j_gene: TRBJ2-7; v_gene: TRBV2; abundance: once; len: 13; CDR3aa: CASSRQGPQGQYF; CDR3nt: TGTGCCAGCAGTAGACAGGGGCCCCAGGGGCAGTACTTC
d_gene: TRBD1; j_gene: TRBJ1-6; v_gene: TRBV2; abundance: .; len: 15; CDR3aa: CASSSNRGENSPLHF; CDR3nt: TGTGCCAGCAGTTCGAACAGGGGGGAGAATTCACCCCTCCACTTT
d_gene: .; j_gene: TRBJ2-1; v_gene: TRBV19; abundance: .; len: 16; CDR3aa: CASSIMGRAYYNEQFF; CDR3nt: TGTGCCAGTAGTATAATGGGCAGGGCCTATTACAATGAGCAGTTCTTC
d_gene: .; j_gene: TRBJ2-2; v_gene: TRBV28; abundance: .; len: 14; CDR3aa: CASSPSGYTGELFF; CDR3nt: TGTGCCAGCAGTCCGTCAGGGTACACCGGGGAGCTGTTTTTT
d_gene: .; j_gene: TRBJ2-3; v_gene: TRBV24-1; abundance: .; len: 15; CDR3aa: CATRRRRVGTDTQYF; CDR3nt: TGTGCCACCAGGCGTAGGAGGGTGGGCACAGATACGCAGTATTTT
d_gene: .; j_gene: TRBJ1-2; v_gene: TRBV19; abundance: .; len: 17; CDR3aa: CASTPRADRSSPYGYTF; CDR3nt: TGTGCCAGTACCCCGAGGGCTGACAGGTCTTCCCCCTATGGCTACACCTTC
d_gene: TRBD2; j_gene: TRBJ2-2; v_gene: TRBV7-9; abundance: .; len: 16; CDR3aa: CASSPRGGGAPGELFF; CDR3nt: TGTGCCAGCAGCCCCAGGGGCGGGGGGGCCCCCGGGGAGCTGTTTTTT
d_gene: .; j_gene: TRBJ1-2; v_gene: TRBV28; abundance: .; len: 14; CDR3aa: CASSLDQGLGGYTF; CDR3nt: TGTGCCAGCAGTTTAGATCAGGGGCTGGGGGGCTACACCTTC
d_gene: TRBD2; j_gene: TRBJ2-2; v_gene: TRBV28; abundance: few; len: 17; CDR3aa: CASSSQAGGTNTGELFF; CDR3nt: TGTGCCAGCAGTTCCCAAGCGGGGGGGACGAACACCGGGGAGCTGTTTTTT
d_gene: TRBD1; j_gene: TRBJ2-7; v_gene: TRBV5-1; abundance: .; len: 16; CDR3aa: CASSLLSGQGAGEQYF; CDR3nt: TGCGCCAGCAGCTTGTTATCAGGACAGGGGGCTGGCGAGCAGTACTTC
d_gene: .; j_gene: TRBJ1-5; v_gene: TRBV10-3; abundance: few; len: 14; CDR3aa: CAISTGFPNQPQHF; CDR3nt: TGTGCCATCAGCACCGGGTTTCCTAATCAGCCCCAGCATTTT
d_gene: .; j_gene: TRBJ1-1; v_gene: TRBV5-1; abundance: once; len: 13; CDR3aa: CASSSGVDGEAFF; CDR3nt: TGCGCCAGCAGCTCGGGGGTTGACGGTGAAGCTTTCTTT
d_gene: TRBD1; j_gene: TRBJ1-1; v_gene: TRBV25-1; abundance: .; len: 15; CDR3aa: CASSDKTGVDWEAFF; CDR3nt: TGTGCCAGCAGTGACAAGACAGGGGTAGATTGGGAAGCTTTCTTT
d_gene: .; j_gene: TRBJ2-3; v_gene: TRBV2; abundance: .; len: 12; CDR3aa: CASSGGLDTQYF; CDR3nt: TGTGCCAGCAGCGGGGGTTTAGATACGCAGTATTTT
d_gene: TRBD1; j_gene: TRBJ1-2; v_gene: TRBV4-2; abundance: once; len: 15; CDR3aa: CASSQEHRGLYGYTF; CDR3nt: TGTGCCAGCAGCCAAGAACACAGGGGGCTTTATGGCTACACCTTC